These 30 T cell receptor beta chains came from one sample sequenced in a study of fetal regulatory T cell absence and autoimmunity (dated by TCRdb to 2016 to 2017). Libraries were constructed by the immunoSEQ multiplex PCR assay. Drawn from immuneACCESS, this table holds only the in-frame rearrangements with V and J called that TCRdb kept. Clones are partly lost; checked studies trace under half to an unresolved V gene and leave the rest unexplained. This sample has approximately 94,000 clones in its table, and around 72% of those were observed once. In total, the top ten clones hold 2% of the sample. The specimen sequenced was pancreas tissue. These receptors came from a male donor with IPEX syndrome.

This chain uses TRBV4-1 with TRBJ2-7; D may correspond to TRBD1 or TRBD2 (5 bases each). The V gene lost 3 bases and the J gene lost 2 bases, with 5 bases spanning the gap. CDR1 is MGHRA, CDR2 YSYEKL, per germline. This CDR3 has 12 amino acids. The CDR3 protein is CASSQGPYEQYF. The CDR3 nucleotides read TGCGCCAGCAGCCAGGGACCCTACGAGCAGTACTTC.

The CDR3 reads CASSLGGIGELFF. The CDR3 nucleotides are TGCGCCAGCAGCCTCGGGGGGATCGGGGAGCTGTTTTTT. V is TRBV4-1 and J is TRBJ2-2, with 7 bases that match TRBD2. Germline CDR1 is MGHRA and CDR2 is YSYEKL. Trimming removed 4 bases from V and 7 bases from J; junction bases left unmatched: 3. CDR3 length: 13 residues.

A few counts support this clone. The chain joins TRBV4-1 to TRBJ2-1; 7 bases line up with TRBD2. The V segment lost 2 bases and the J segment 9 bases; nucleotides outside the gene matches: 10. CDR1 is MGHRA, CDR2 YSYEKL, per germline. The CDR3 runs to 15 residues. CDR3 residues: CASSQSSGGVSEQFF. Written as DNA, the CDR3 is TGCGCCAGCAGCCAATCATCGGGGGGTGTTAGTGAGCAGTTCTTC.

With respect to this clone: A much more abundant neighbour one base away suggests this may be a read error. The same CDR3 arises from other DNA sequences in this sample as well. The V and J genes are TRBV9 and TRBJ2-2; D remains unclear. Trimming stripped 2 bases from V and 1 base from J, with 0 bases between. The CDR3 has 12 residues. In germline, CDR1 is SGDLS, CDR2 YYNGEE. The CDR3 here is CASSVNTGELFF. The CDR3 region has the DNA TGTGCCAGCAGCGTGAACACCGGGGAGCTGTTTTTT. Supplemented by reference TRBV9 and TRBJ2-2, the full variable domain reads DSGVTQTPKHLITATGQRVTLRCSPRSGDLSVYWYQQSLDQGLQFLIQYYNGEERAKGNILERFSAQQFPDLHSELNLSSLELGDSALYFCASSVNTGELFFGEGSRLTVL.

This chain connects TRBV13 to TRBJ2-2, with D uncertain. Trimming took off 3 bases at V and 2 bases at J, with 10 bases between the two ends. The CDR3 spans 15 residues. Germline lookup yields CDR1 PRHDT and CDR2 FYEKMQ (reference sequence). The CDR3 coding sequence is TGTGCCAGCAGCTTCGGCAGGCGAAACACCGGGGAGCTGTTTTTT. It translates to CASSFGRRNTGELFF.

This sequence joins TRBV7-9 and TRBJ1-5; the D is unclear. The CDR3 contains 13 residues. Germline-derived CDR1 and CDR2 are SEHNR and FQNEAQ (reference sequence). V lost 2 bases to trimming and J lost 0 bases, with 2 bases between them. As DNA, the CDR3 is TGTGCCAGCAGCTTACATAGCAATCAGCCCCAGCATTTT. Its protein is CASSLHSNQPQHF.

The J gene is TRBJ1-1, the V gene TRBV25-1; D gene uncertain. Trimming stripped 4 bases from V and 5 bases from J, with 17 bases between. The CDR3 has 15 residues. From germline, CDR1 is MGHDK and CDR2 SYGVNS. The CDR3 loop is CASSASVTDETEAFF. The CDR3 DNA reads TGTGCCAGCAGTGCCTCTGTCACGGATGAAACTGAAGCTTTCTTT.

The CDR3 loop is CASSPRLADTQYF. CDR3 DNA sequence: TGTGCCAGCAGTCCCCGACTAGCAGATACGCAGTATTTT. This chain links TRBV27 with TRBJ2-3; D is possibly TRBD2 (6 bases). Germline V lookup: CDR1 MNHEY, CDR2 SMNVEV (reference sequence). Trimming took off 5 bases at V and 4 bases at J, with 10 bases between the two ends. The CDR3 consists of 13 residues.

This clone has a handful of counts. The gene calls are TRBV27 and TRBJ1-2, with TRBD1 identical over 10 bases. Per the germline V gene, CDR1 is MNHEY and CDR2 is SMNVEV (reference sequence). CDR3 length: 14 residues. Losses at the gene ends were 5 bases for V and 9 bases for J; bases not matched to a gene: 9. The CDR3 sequence: CASSPLETGGRYTF. The CDR3 coding sequence is TGTGCCAGCAGTCCATTAGAGACAGGGGGCCGCTACACCTTC.

The chain has TRBV12-5 and TRBJ2-1; 13 nucleotides line up with TRBD2. The CDR3 spans 17 residues. Trimming at V came to 6 bases and at J to 0 bases, leaving 5 bases not matched to a gene. Germline V gives CDR1 LGHNT, CDR2 FRNRAP. In DNA form, the CDR3 reads TGTGCTAGTGGCCGCAGGACTAGCGGGGGCTCCTACAATGAGCAGTTCTTC. It translates to CASGRRTSGGSYNEQFF. Combining the CDR3 with reference TRBV12-5 and TRBJ2-1 gives the whole variable domain DARVTQTPRHKVTEMGQEVTMRCQPILGHNTVFWYRQTMMQGLELLAYFRNRAPLDDSGMPKDRFSAEMPDATLATLKIQPSEPRDSAVYFCASGRRTSGGSYNEQFFGPGTRLTVL.

The V call is TRBV7-8, the J call TRBJ2-7, with a weak D call TRBD2 (5 bases). The CDR3 has 16 amino acids. Trimming shortened V by 2 bases and J by 0 bases, and 14 bases separated the two germline ends. CDR1 SGHVS and CDR2 FQNEAQ come from the germline V gene. The CDR3 sequence: CASSLFRSGNSYEQYF. The CDR3 DNA follows: TGTGCCAGCAGCTTATTTAGATCGGGGAACTCCTACGAGCAGTACTTC.

This chain uses TRBV6-1 with TRBJ1-2, with 7 positions matching TRBD1. Germline V gene data show CDR1 as MNHNS and CDR2 as SASEGT. The CDR3 is 12 residues long. The V gene end was trimmed by 8 bases and the J gene end by 7 bases; junction bases not matched to a gene: 7. The CDR3: CASVKQGGGYTF. The CDR3 DNA is TGTGCCAGCGTCAAGCAGGGGGGTGGCTACACCTTC.

V usage is TRBV9 and J usage is TRBJ2-5; the match to TRBD1 covers 9 bases. Germline-derived CDR1 and CDR2 are SGDLS and YYNGEE. CDR3 length: 13 amino acids. Unmatched junction bases numbered 1, after V lost 3 bases and J lost 4 bases. This CDR3 is CASSETGGETQYF. CDR3 DNA sequence: TGTGCCAGCAGCGAGACAGGGGGAGAGACCCAGTACTTC. The complete variable domain, with remaining parts taken from reference TRBV9 and TRBJ2-5, reads DSGVTQTPKHLITATGQRVTLRCSPRSGDLSVYWYQQSLDQGLQFLIQYYNGEERAKGNILERFSAQQFPDLHSELNLSSLELGDSALYFCASSETGGETQYFGPGTRLLVL.

This rearrangement joins TRBV11-1 to TRBJ1-1; D gene unclear. This CDR3 spans 11 amino acids. Germline V CDR1 and CDR2: SGHAT, FQDESV (reference sequence). V shed 10 bases and J shed 8 bases, with 14 bases lying between them. As DNA, the CDR3 is TGTGCCACCGGCCCCGGGCCCGAAGCTTTCTTT. Encoded protein: CATGPGPEAFF.

The chain carries TRBV2 and TRBJ2-7; 9 bases align to TRBD1. The germline CDR1 and CDR2 sequences are SNHLY and FYNNEI. The V gene end was trimmed by 4 bases and the J gene end by 4 bases; junction bases not matched to a gene: 8. This CDR3 has 15 residues. The CDR3 DNA follows: TGTGCCAGCAGTGCCCAGGGACAGGGCCTTTACGAGCAGTACTTC. Translating it yields CASSAQGQGLYEQYF.

This chain connects TRBV4-1 to TRBJ1-4; D is unresolved. Germline V gene data show CDR1 as MGHRA and CDR2 as YSYEKL. The CDR3 is 18 residues long. The ends were cut back, 0 bases at V and 4 bases at J, with 18 bases in the middle. The CDR3 region has the DNA TGCGCCAGCAGCCAAGATATGCTTGTGGAGGGAGGTAATGAAAAACTGTTTTTT. This sequence encodes CASSQDMLVEGGNEKLFF.

V usage is TRBV5-1 and J usage is TRBJ2-7; D is possibly TRBD1 (6 bases). This CDR3 is 15 amino acids long. The V end was cut by 3 bases, the J end by 0 bases, with 13 bases between. Germline V lookup: CDR1 SGHRS, CDR2 YFSETQ. CDR3 sequence (DNA): TGCGCCAGCAGCTCACAGGGCCACTTCTCCTACGAGCAGTACTTC. Its translation is CASSSQGHFSYEQYF.

V usage is TRBV2 and J usage is TRBJ1-2; 8 nucleotides match TRBD1. The V gene's germline CDR1 is SNHLY and CDR2 FYNNEI. After removal of 3 bases from V and 5 bases from J, the junction contained 5 bases not matched to a gene. There are 14 residues in the CDR3. The CDR3 DNA sequence: TGTGCCAGCAGTGACGGACAGGGTTCGTATGGCTACACCTTC. Its protein product is CASSDGQGSYGYTF.

This chain joins TRBV7-2 and TRBJ2-7, with 10 bases matching TRBD1. Germline trimming cut 4 bases from V and 6 bases from J; bases unmatched to any gene: 0. CDR1 and CDR2 from the germline V gene are SGHTA and FQGNSA. The CDR3 sequence is 12 residues long. CDR3 loop: CASSWTGGEQYF. Written as DNA, the CDR3 is TGTGCCAGCAGCTGGACAGGGGGCGAGCAGTACTTC.

The chain is built from TRBV19 and TRBJ2-7; tentatively, D is TRBD1 (6 bases). The CDR3 totals 14 residues. Trimming shortened V by 4 bases and J by 3 bases, and 13 bases separated the two germline ends. From germline, CDR1 is LNHDA and CDR2 SQIVND (reference sequence). The CDR3 sequence is CASSKWDTRYEQYF. In DNA form, the CDR3 reads TGTGCCAGTAGTAAATGGGACACTCGCTACGAGCAGTACTTC.

V gene TRBV10-3 combines with J gene TRBJ1-3; D unclear. The ends were cut back, 4 bases at V and 8 bases at J, with 6 bases in the middle. CDR3 length: 11 amino acids. The germline CDR1 and CDR2 sequences are ENHRY and SYGVKD. The CDR3 coding sequence is TGTGCCATCAGTGTCGGGGACACCATATATTTT. Its protein product is CAISVGDTIYF.

This chain joins TRBV6-5 and TRBJ2-3, with D perhaps matching TRBD1 or TRBD2 (5 bases each). The germline V and J ends were trimmed by 5 bases and 7 bases, with 10 bases remaining between them. This CDR3 is built from 12 residues. Germline CDR1 is MNHEY and CDR2 is SVGAGI. The DNA for the CDR3 is TGTGCCAGCAGTCCCAGGGAGCATACGCAGTATTTT. The encoded protein is CASSPREHTQYF.

V is TRBV6-1 and J is TRBJ2-3; TRBD2 matches 9 bases. Germline CDR1 MNHNS, CDR2 SASEGT. V shed 1 base and J 6 bases; nucleotides not matched to a gene: 11. This CDR3 comprises 17 residues. CDR3 sequence: CASSEVRGAGGGDTQYF. CDR3 nucleotides: TGTGCCAGCAGTGAAGTCCGGGGAGCGGGAGGAGGGGATACGCAGTATTTT.

Comments on this clone: At one end, the junction sequence differs from germline, possibly due to a read error. This sequence joins TRBV7-7 and TRBJ2-7; D gene uncertain. CDR1 is SSHAT and CDR2 is FNYEAQ in the germline V gene (reference sequence). The CDR3 length is 13 residues. This CDR3 is CASSLADSYEQYF. Here the CDR3 DNA reads TGTGCTAGCAGCTTAGCTGATTCCTACGAGCAGTACTTC.

This clone appeared once. V gene TRBV2 combines with J gene TRBJ1-2; D unresolved. This CDR3 has 11 residues. V was cut by 1 base and J by 8 bases, with 5 bases left in between. CDR1 SNHLY and CDR2 FYNNEI come from the germline V gene. CDR3 in amino acids: CASSEDLGYTF. The DNA of the CDR3 is TGTGCCAGCAGTGAAGATTTAGGCTACACCTTC.

This chain uses TRBV7-2 with TRBJ1-4; 7 nucleotides align to TRBD1. Germline lookup yields CDR1 SGHTA and CDR2 FQGNSA. The CDR3 runs 13 residues. J was trimmed by 5 bases and V by 7 bases; bases with no gene match: 4. The CDR3: CASNRGINEKLFF. The CDR3 region has the DNA TGTGCCAGCAACAGGGGCATAAATGAAAAACTGTTTTTT.

J is TRBJ1-3 and V is TRBV7-2; TRBD1 matches 12 bases. The length of the CDR3 is 18 residues. Germline V CDR1 and CDR2: SGHTA, FQGNSA. V was clipped by 5 bases and J by 3 bases; unmatched bases: 11. The DNA for the CDR3 is TGTGCCAGCAGCACCGGGACAGGGGGCGCTTCGTATGGAAACACCATATATTTT. Translation gives CASSTGTGGASYGNTIYF.

The V and J genes are TRBV4-2 and TRBJ2-3, with D perhaps matching TRBD1 (6 bases). CDR1 and CDR2 (germline): LGHNA, YNFKEQ. CDR3 length: 15 amino acids. V lost 1 base to trimming and J lost 3 bases, with 11 bases between them. CDR3 coding DNA: TGTGCCAGCAGCCAAGGGGGGCGGGTGACAGATACGCAGTATTTT. Encoded protein: CASSQGGRVTDTQYF.

This clone turned up a few times. The V call is TRBV30, the J call TRBJ2-1, with D perhaps matching TRBD2 (7 bases). The CDR3 runs 14 residues. Looked up from germline, CDR1 is GTSNPN and CDR2 is SVGIG (reference sequence). The V gene lost 3 bases and the J gene lost 15 bases, with 24 bases spanning the gap. The CDR3 loop reads CAWSSRGPVLRGFF. The CDR3 coding sequence is TGTGCCTGGAGCTCGCGGGGGCCCGTGTTGAGAGGGTTCTTC.

CDR3 region: CASSQGATSGGVRTDTQYF. The CDR3 nucleotides are TGCGCCAGCAGCCAAGGGGCGACTAGCGGGGGGGTGCGCACAGATACGCAGTATTTT. This rearrangement joins TRBV4-1 to TRBJ2-3, with 14 positions matching TRBD2. V was clipped by 1 base and J by 1 base; unmatched bases: 7. CDR3 length: 19 amino acids. The germline CDR1 and CDR2 sequences are MGHRA and YSYEKL.